This T cell receptor (beta chain) is drawn from a study of cytomegalovirus exposure and HLA in healthy donors. Sequencing used immunoSEQ multiplex PCR; TCRdb keeps in-frame clones, though not all of them. The data show about 84,000 clones, with roughly 93% seen just once and about 2.2% held by the top ten. The CDR3 length is 18 residues. Per the germline V gene, CDR1 is LGHNA and CDR2 is YNFKEQ. The V gene end was trimmed by 0 bases and the J gene end by 6 bases; junction bases not matched to a gene: 14. This clone was seen more than once but under ten times. The clonotype originates from a man in his thirties or forties in good health and CMV-seronegative. Specimen: PBMCs. V is TRBV4-2 and J is TRBJ2-1; 7 bases are a match to TRBD2. Here the CDR3 reads CASSQDPGGRAGVNEQFF. CDR3 DNA sequence: TGTGCCAGCAGCCAAGATCCGGGAGGCAGGGCTGGGGTCAATGAGCAGTTCTTC.